This TCR beta chain was found in a study of cytomegalovirus exposure and HLA in healthy donors. Study-wide points: Some TCR beta chains (164 of them) were listed as cytomegalovirus-associated.

Donors were nominally healthy when sampled, though unrecorded immune exposures were likely. As to this clone: What it binds is unknown. The junction differs from germline at one of its ends, possibly a read error.

With 60 Vbeta and 13 Jbeta primers, the PCR was carried out. The protocol was immunoSEQ multiplex PCR, while the TCRdb copy is restricted to in-frame clones and leaves out a portion. The sample carries about 97,000 clones, 65% to 85% recorded once. This CDR3 spans 15 amino acids. Germline lookup yields CDR1 WNHNN and CDR2 SYGVQD (reference sequence). This sequence originates from a man aged 45-60 years in good health and CMV-seronegative. V gene TRBV10-1 combines with J gene TRBJ2-2, with 8 bases identical to TRBD1. Source material: PBMCs. Here the CDR3 DNA reads TGCGCCAGCAGCCCTGACAGGGGCGCCACCGGGGGGCTGTTTTTT. Translation: CASSPDRGATGGLFF.